A single sample is the source of the 18 T cell receptor beta chains below, sequenced in a study of cytomegalovirus exposure and HLA in healthy donors. It was with 60 Vbeta and 13 Jbeta primers that the PCR ran. TCRdb's table, derived via immunoSEQ multiplex PCR, lists solely in-frame clones and lacks some. This sample has around 140,000 clones, with 82% found just once. The sample was PBMCs. The receptors stem from a woman aged 35 to 49 in good health and CMV-seronegative.

This chain links TRBV28 with TRBJ1-4; TRBD1 is a possible D gene (5 bases). The CDR3 sequence is 14 residues long. V was shortened by 7 bases and J by 3 bases, with 12 bases between the two germline ends. The germline V gene encodes CDR1 MDHEN and CDR2 SYDVKM. The CDR3 here is CASKPGFPNEKLFF. As DNA, the CDR3 is TGTGCCAGCAAGCCAGGGTTTCCTAATGAAAAACTGTTTTTT.

The genes are TRBV7-2 and TRBJ2-3, with 11 nucleotides matching TRBD2. J gave up 5 bases and V 5 bases, and 6 bases lay outside the gene matches. In germline, CDR1 is SGHTA, CDR2 FQGNSA. CDR3 length: 15 amino acids. CDR3 coding DNA: TGTGCCAGCAGCCGGGGACTAGCGGCGGGAGATACGCAGTATTTT. Protein: CASSRGLAAGDTQYF.

This clone was recorded a few times. The chain recombines TRBV30 with TRBJ1-2; 8 bases fit TRBD1. CDR1 and CDR2 (germline): GTSNPN, SVGIG (reference sequence). V shed 5 bases and J 5 bases; nucleotides not matched to a gene: 7. This CDR3 is 13 amino acids long. The CDR3 sequence is CAWARDRPYGYTF. Here the CDR3 DNA reads TGTGCCTGGGCCCGGGACAGGCCGTATGGCTACACCTTC.

The chain links TRBV5-1 to TRBJ2-1, with a weak D call TRBD2 (5 bases). With 0 bases removed from V and 1 base from J, the gap between germline ends came to 8 bases. Looked up from germline, CDR1 is SGHRS and CDR2 is YFSETQ. The CDR3 has 15 residues. CDR3 loop: CASSLVLASYNEQFF. The CDR3 DNA sequence: TGCGCCAGCAGCTTGGTGCTAGCTTCCTACAATGAGCAGTTCTTC.

The chain is built from TRBV25-1 and TRBJ1-1; D call uncertain. Germline CDR1 reads MGHDK; CDR2 reads SYGVNS. This CDR3 is built from 12 residues. Trimming removed 7 bases from V and 1 base from J, with 7 bases in between. In DNA form, the CDR3 reads TGTGCCAGCAACCCGGGGAACACTGAAGCTTTCTTT. This translates into CASNPGNTEAFF.

The V call is TRBV4-2, the J call TRBJ1-2; weak D call: TRBD1 (5 bases). V was cut by 1 base and J by 10 bases, with 10 bases left in between. Germline V lookup: CDR1 LGHNA, CDR2 YNFKEQ. This CDR3 is 12 amino acids long. CDR3 sequence (DNA): TGTGCCAGCAGCCAAGCATCGACAGCCTACACCTTC. It encodes CASSQASTAYTF.

The J gene is TRBJ2-7, the V gene TRBV20-1; D call uncertain. V lost 2 bases and J lost 3, with 5 bases in between. The CDR3 loop spans 11 amino acids. CDR1 is DFQATT, CDR2 SNEGSKA, per germline (reference sequence). The CDR3 DNA sequence: TGCAGTGCTAGACAGTTCTACGAGCAGTACTTC. It translates to CSARQFYEQYF.

The chain couples TRBV28 to TRBJ1-6; D is ambiguous. CDR1 MDHEN and CDR2 SYDVKM come from the germline V gene. The V end was cut by 8 bases, the J end by 7 bases, with 21 bases between. The CDR3 is made up of 16 amino acids. The CDR3 region is CASLTWGEDWNSPLHF. The CDR3 DNA follows: TGTGCCAGCCTCACTTGGGGAGAGGATTGGAATTCACCCCTCCACTTT.

This clone was seen just once. The chain recombines TRBV29-1 with TRBJ1-1; a possible D gene is TRBD1 (5 bases). Germline CDR1 is SQVTM and CDR2 is ANQGSEA. V lost 7 bases and J 2 bases, leaving 20 bases between the germline ends. The CDR3 contains 15 residues. The CDR3 reads CSGVPTWGRNTEAFF. CDR3 nucleotides: TGCAGCGGAGTCCCAACTTGGGGCAGAAACACTGAAGCTTTCTTT.

This sequence joins TRBV5-5 and TRBJ1-3; maybe TRBD1 (5 bases). Trimming pared 0 bases from V and 2 bases from J, leaving 15 bases between. Looked up from germline, CDR1 is SGHKS and CDR2 is YYEKEE (reference sequence). This CDR3 comprises 17 residues. CDR3 protein: CASSLVSWQGTGNTIYF. CDR3 bases: TGTGCCAGCAGCTTGGTTTCATGGCAGGGCACTGGAAACACCATATATTTT.

The J gene is TRBJ2-1, the V gene TRBV11-2; 10 bases line up with TRBD2. V lost 0 bases to trimming and J lost 9 bases; unmatched junction nucleotides: 11. The CDR3 totals 17 residues. The V gene's germline CDR1 is SGHAT and CDR2 FQNNGV. CDR3 sequence (DNA): TGTGCCAGCAGCTTAGATAGAGCGGGAGGGCCGTACTCTGAGCAGTTCTTC. This encodes CASSLDRAGGPYSEQFF.

The chain couples TRBV7-2 to TRBJ2-2, with 8 bases lining up with TRBD2. Trimming cost V 4 bases and J 3 bases; bases outside gene matches: 4. Germline values: CDR1 SGHTA, CDR2 FQGNSA. This CDR3 is 15 amino acids long. The chain's CDR3 is CASSYRLAYTGELFF. CDR3 sequence (DNA): TGTGCCAGCAGCTACCGACTAGCGTACACCGGGGAGCTGTTTTTT.

This clone was seen a few times. V gene TRBV10-3 combines with J gene TRBJ2-3, with 7 bases lining up with TRBD1. With V trimmed by 8 bases and J by 0 bases, 8 bases remained unmatched. Germline CDR1 ENHRY, CDR2 SYGVKD. The CDR3 is made up of 15 amino acids. CDR3 amino acids: CAIRDSSHSTDTQYF. The DNA for the CDR3 is TGTGCCATCCGGGACAGCTCCCATAGCACAGATACGCAGTATTTT.

The chain links TRBV6-5 to TRBJ2-2; D gene unclear. V lost 2 bases and J lost 4, with 11 bases in between. CDR1 is MNHEY, CDR2 SVGAGI, per germline. This CDR3 has 15 residues. The CDR3 loop reads CASSYKWARTGELFF. The CDR3 bases are TGTGCCAGCAGTTACAAGTGGGCTCGCACCGGGGAGCTGTTTTTT.

The chain carries TRBV18 and TRBJ2-7; D is undetermined. Germline V gene data show CDR1 as KGHSH and CDR2 as LQKENI. V lost 0 bases and J lost 2, with 5 bases in between. CDR3 size: 13 residues. In DNA, the CDR3 is TGTGCCAGCTCACCACCGTCAGCCTACGAGCAGTACTTC. Amino acids: CASSPPSAYEQYF.

This clone has just one count. The chain links TRBV12-5 to TRBJ2-3, with 7 bases fitting TRBD2. J gave up 4 bases and V 6 bases, and 4 bases lay outside the gene matches. CDR1 and CDR2 from the germline V gene are LGHNT and FRNRAP. This CDR3 contains 13 residues. CDR3 DNA: TGTGCTAGTGGCCTGGGGGGGTCAGATACGCAGTATTTT. Protein sequence: CASGLGGSDTQYF.

J is TRBJ2-3 and V is TRBV18, with 11 positions matching TRBD1. Germline V gene data show CDR1 as KGHSH and CDR2 as LQKENI. V lost 6 bases to trimming and J lost 4 bases; unmatched junction nucleotides: 3. The CDR3 runs 14 residues. CDR3 sequence reads: CASSPGQGADTQYF. The DNA of the CDR3 is TGTGCCAGCTCTCCGGGACAGGGGGCAGATACGCAGTATTTT.

The chain carries TRBV5-1 and TRBJ2-5, with 8 bases matching TRBD1. The V segment lost 2 bases and the J segment 0 bases; nucleotides outside the gene matches: 0. CDR3 length: 14 residues. CDR1 is SGHRS and CDR2 is YFSETQ in the germline V gene. CDR3: CASSLQGDQETQYF. CDR3 nucleotide sequence: TGCGCCAGCAGCTTACAGGGGGACCAAGAGACCCAGTACTTC.